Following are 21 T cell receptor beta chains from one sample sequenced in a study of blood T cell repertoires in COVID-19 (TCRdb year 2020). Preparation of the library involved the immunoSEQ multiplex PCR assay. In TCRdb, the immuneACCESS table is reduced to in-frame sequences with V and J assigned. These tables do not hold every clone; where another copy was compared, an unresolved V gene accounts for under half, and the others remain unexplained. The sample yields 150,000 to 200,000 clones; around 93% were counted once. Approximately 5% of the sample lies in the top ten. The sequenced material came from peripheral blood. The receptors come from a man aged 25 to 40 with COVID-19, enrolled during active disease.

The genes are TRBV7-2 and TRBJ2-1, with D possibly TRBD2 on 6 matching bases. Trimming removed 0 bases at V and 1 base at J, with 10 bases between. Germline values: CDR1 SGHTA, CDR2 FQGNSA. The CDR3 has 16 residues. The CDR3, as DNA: TGTGCCAGCAGCTTAGCCTTTGGGGGGTCCTACAATGAGCAGTTCTTC. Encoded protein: CASSLAFGGSYNEQFF.

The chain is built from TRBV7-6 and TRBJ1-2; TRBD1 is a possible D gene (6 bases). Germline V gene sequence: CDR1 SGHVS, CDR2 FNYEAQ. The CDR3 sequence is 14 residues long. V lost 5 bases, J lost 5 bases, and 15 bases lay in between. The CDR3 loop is CASSPAPGEYGYTF. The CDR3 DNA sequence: TGTGCCAGCAGCCCCGCCCCAGGGGAGTATGGCTACACCTTC.

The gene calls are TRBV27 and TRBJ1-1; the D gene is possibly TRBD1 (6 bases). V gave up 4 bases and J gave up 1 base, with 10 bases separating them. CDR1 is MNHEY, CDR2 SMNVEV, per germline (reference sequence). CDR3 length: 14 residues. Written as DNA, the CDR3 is TGTGCCAGCAGTTACAGGGCGACGAACACTGAAGCTTTCTTT. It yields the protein CASSYRATNTEAFF.

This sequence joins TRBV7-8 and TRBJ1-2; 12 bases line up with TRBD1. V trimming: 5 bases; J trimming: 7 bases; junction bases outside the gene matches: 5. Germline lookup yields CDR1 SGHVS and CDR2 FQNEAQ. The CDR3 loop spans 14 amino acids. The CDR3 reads CASSLGQGAGGYTF. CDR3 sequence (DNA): TGTGCCAGCAGCCTGGGACAGGGGGCGGGTGGCTACACCTTC. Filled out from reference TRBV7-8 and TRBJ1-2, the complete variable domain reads GAGVSQSPRYKVAKRGQDVALRCDPISGHVSLFWYQQALGQGPEFLTYFQNEAQLDKSGLPSDRFFAERPEGSVSTLKIQRTQQEDSAVYLCASSLGQGAGGYTFGSGTRLTVV.

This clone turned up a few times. The CDR3 nucleotides are TGTGCCAGCAGCCAAGACACGCCCCCTAGCGAGTCATCCTACGAGCAGTACTTC. Encoded protein: CASSQDTPPSESSYEQYF. This chain links TRBV3-1 (or the pseudogene TRBV3-2) with TRBJ2-7, with D possibly being TRBD2 (6 bases). The CDR3 runs to 18 residues. The V and J ends lost 0 bases and 1 base respectively, with 19 bases between them. CDR1 is LGHDT, CDR2 YNNKEL, per germline (reference sequence).

The CDR3 region is CASSLLPGNYGYTF. For the CDR3, the DNA is TGTGCCAGCAGCTTACTCCCAGGGAACTATGGCTACACCTTC. The chain links TRBV7-8 to TRBJ1-2; a weak D match, TRBD1 (5 bases). Trimming cost V 2 bases and J 2 bases, with 9 bases left between them. CDR3 length: 14 amino acids. Germline assignment: CDR1 SGHVS and CDR2 FQNEAQ.

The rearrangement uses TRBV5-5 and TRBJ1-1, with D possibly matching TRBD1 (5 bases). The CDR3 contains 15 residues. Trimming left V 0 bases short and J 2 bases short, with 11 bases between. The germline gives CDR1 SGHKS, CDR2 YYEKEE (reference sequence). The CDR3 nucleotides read TGTGCCAGCAGCTTGGGCCCGGGACTCAACACTGAAGCTTTCTTT. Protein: CASSLGPGLNTEAFF.

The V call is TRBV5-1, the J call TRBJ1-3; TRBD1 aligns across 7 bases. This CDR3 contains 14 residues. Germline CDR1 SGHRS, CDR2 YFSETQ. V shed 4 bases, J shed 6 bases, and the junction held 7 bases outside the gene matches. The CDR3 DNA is TGCGCCAGCAGCACCGGGACAGCAGAAAACACCATATATTTT. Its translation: CASSTGTAENTIYF.

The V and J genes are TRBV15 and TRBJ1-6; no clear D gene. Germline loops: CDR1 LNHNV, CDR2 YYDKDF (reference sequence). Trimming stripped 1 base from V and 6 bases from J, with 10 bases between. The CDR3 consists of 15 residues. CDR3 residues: CATSRVSGGNSPLHF. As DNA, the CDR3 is TGTGCCACCAGCAGAGTTTCGGGAGGTAATTCACCCCTCCACTTT.

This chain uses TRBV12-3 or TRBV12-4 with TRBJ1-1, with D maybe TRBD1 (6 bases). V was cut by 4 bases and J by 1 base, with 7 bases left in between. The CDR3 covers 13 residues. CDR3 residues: CASSSRGNTEAFF. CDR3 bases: TGTGCCAGCAGTTCCAGGGGGAACACTGAAGCTTTCTTT.

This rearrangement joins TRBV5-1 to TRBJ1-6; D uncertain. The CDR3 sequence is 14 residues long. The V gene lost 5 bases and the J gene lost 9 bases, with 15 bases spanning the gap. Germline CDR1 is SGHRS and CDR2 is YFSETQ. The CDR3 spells CASRVNSWSSPLHF. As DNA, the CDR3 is TGCGCCAGCAGAGTGAATTCCTGGAGTTCACCCCTCCACTTT.

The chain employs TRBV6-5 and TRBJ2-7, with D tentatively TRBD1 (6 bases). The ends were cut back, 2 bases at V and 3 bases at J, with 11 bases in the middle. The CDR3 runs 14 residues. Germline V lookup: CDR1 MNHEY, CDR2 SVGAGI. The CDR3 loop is CASSYQTGSYEQYF. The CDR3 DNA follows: TGTGCCAGCAGTTACCAGACAGGCAGCTACGAGCAGTACTTC.

The DNA for the CDR3 is TGTGCCTGGGCGGGGGGGGGTCACCATCAGCCCCAGCATTTT. Encoded protein: CAWAGGGHHQPQHF. V gene TRBV30 combines with J gene TRBJ1-5; tentatively, D is TRBD1 (5 bases). Germline CDR1 GTSNPN, CDR2 SVGIG (reference sequence). The CDR3 contains 14 residues. V was shortened by 5 bases and J by 5 bases, with 16 bases between the two germline ends.

In DNA form, the CDR3 reads TGTGCCAGCAGCTTAGCAGCGGTGCCGAGAGAGACCCAGTACTTC. Translated: CASSLAAVPRETQYF. The rearrangement joins TRBV7-2 to TRBJ2-5; D possibly corresponds to TRBD2 (5 bases). Trimming removed 0 bases from V and 4 bases from J, with 12 bases in between. The CDR3 has 15 residues. Germline V gene sequence: CDR1 SGHTA, CDR2 FQGNSA.

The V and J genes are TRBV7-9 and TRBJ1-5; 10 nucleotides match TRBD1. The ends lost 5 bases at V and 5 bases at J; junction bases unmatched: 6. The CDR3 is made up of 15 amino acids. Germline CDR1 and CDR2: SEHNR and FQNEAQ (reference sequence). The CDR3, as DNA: TGTGCCAGCAGCCTCGGGACAGGGGATTATCAGCCCCAGCATTTT. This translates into CASSLGTGDYQPQHF.

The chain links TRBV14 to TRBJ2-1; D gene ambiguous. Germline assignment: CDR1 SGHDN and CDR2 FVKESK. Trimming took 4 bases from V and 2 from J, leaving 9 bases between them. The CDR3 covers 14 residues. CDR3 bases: TGTGCCAGCAGCCTCCCTAGACCCTACAATGAGCAGTTCTTC. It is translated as CASSLPRPYNEQFF.

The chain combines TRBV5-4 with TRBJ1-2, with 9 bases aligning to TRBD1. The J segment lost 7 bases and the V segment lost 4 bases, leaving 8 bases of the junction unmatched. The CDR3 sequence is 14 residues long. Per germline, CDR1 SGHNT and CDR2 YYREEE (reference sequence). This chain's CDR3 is CASSPDRGRGGYTF. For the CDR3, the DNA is TGTGCCAGCAGCCCGGACAGGGGAAGAGGTGGCTACACCTTC.

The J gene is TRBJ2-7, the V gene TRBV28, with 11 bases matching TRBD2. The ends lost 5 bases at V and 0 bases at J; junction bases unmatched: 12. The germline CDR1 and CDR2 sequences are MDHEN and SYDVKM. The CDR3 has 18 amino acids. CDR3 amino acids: CASSPGLAGENFSYEQYF. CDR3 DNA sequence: TGTGCCAGCAGTCCAGGACTAGCGGGTGAGAACTTCTCCTACGAGCAGTACTTC.

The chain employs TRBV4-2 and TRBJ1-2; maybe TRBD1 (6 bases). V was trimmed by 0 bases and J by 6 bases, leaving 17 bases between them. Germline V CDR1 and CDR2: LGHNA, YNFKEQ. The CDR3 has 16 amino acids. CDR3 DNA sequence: TGTGCCAGCAGCCAAGATATAGCCAGGGGCATTGATGGCTACACCTTC. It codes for CASSQDIARGIDGYTF.

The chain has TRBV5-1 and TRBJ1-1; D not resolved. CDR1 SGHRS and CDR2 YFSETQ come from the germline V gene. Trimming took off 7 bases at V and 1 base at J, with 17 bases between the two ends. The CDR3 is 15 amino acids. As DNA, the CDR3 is TGCGCCAGCCAGCTTGGAAGGACTTCGAACACTGAAGCTTTCTTT. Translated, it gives CASQLGRTSNTEAFF.

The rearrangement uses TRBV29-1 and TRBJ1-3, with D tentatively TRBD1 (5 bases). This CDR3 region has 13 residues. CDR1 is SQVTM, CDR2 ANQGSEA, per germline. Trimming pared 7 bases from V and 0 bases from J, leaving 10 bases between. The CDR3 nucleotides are TGCAGCGCCGGACACACCTCTGGAAACACCATATATTTT. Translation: CSAGHTSGNTIYF. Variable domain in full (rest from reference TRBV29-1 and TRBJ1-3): SAVISQKPSRDICQRGTSLTIQCQVDSQVTMMFWYRQQPGQSLTLIATANQGSEATYESGFVIDKFPISRPNLTFSTLTVSNMSPEDSSIYLCSAGHTSGNTIYFGEGSWLTVV.